The T cell receptor beta chain described here comes from a study of breast tumors, draining lymph nodes, adjacent tissues. This clonotype has ten or more counts. Samples came from axillary lymph nodes draining the breast cancer. Per germline, CDR1 MNHEY and CDR2 SVGAGI. The CDR3 runs 15 residues. The V and J ends lost 2 bases and 2 bases, in that order; junction bases with no gene match: 2. Each CDR3 protein is one row after TCRdb ran MiXCR on the multiplex PCR reads. The table shows about 150,000 distinct CDR3 sequences, with about a fifth occurring only once. The sequence derives from a female donor with breast cancer. Some clones in this sample may be carry-over from other donors' samples. The chain joins TRBV6-5 to TRBJ2-7; 11 nucleotides line up with TRBD1. Sequencing was performed on axillary lymph node tissue. In nucleotides, the CDR3 is TGTGCCAGCAGTTACCAGGACAGGGGGCCCTACGAGCAGTACTTC. It translates to CASSYQDRGPYEQYF.